This passage covers 13 T cell receptor beta chains from one sample sequenced in a study of CD8 T cells in Susac syndrome. When the RNA was reverse transcribed, random hexamers were used with an input of roughly 0.45 to 1 ug. TCRdb used MiXCR to reprocess the immunoSEQ multiplex PCR reads, holding one entry per CDR3 protein. This table holds tens of thousands of distinct CDR3 sequences, roughly 92% found once. The source material was CD8+ T cells from PBMCs. The receptors come from a human donor in good health.

The chain combines TRBV12-3 or TRBV12-4 with TRBJ1-1; D unclear. V was pared by 4 bases and J by 4 bases, with 16 bases between. The CDR3 runs to 15 residues. CDR3 in DNA: TGTGCCAGCAGTTCAACCCAGCGGAGAGTCACTGAAGCTTTCTTT. Its protein product is CASSSTQRRVTEAFF.

The chain links TRBV2 to TRBJ2-7; 10 bases line up with TRBD2. Germline trimming cut 8 bases from V and 4 bases from J; bases unmatched to any gene: 8. Germline assignment: CDR1 SNHLY and CDR2 FYNNEI. This CDR3 has 14 residues. The CDR3 spells CASGLAGEGYEQYF. CDR3 DNA: TGTGCCAGCGGGCTAGCGGGAGAGGGTTACGAGCAGTACTTC.

The CDR3 region is CASSEGARSYEQYF. CDR3 DNA: TGTGCCAGCAGTGAAGGAGCGCGCTCCTACGAGCAGTACTTC. The chain combines TRBV2 with TRBJ2-7; no clear D gene. With 1 base removed from V and 0 bases from J, the gap between germline ends came to 7 bases. The CDR3 runs 14 residues. Germline CDR1 is SNHLY and CDR2 is FYNNEI.

This rearrangement joins TRBV3-1 to TRBJ2-7, with 9 bases lining up with TRBD1. Germline values: CDR1 LGHDT, CDR2 YNNKEL (reference sequence). With 3 bases clipped from V and 7 bases from J, the junction kept 13 bases outside the gene matches. This CDR3 spans 16 amino acids. CDR3: CASSQGPGTGMDEQYF. CDR3 DNA sequence: TGTGCCAGCAGCCAGGGGCCAGGGACAGGGATGGATGAGCAGTACTTC.

Of note for this clonotype: At one end the junction does not follow the germline gene, possibly because of a read error. The chain has TRBV19 and TRBJ1-3; TRBD1 is a possible D gene (5 bases). Germline V gives CDR1 LNHDA, CDR2 SQIVND (reference sequence). The CDR3 runs to 14 residues. Written as DNA, the CDR3 is TGTGCCAGTACACCAGGACACTCTGGAAACACCATGTATTTT. The encoded protein is CASTPGHSGNTMYF.

This clonotype was detected once. The chain is built from TRBV11-2 and TRBJ2-3; 7 bases map to TRBD2. The CDR3 spans 12 residues. CDR1 is SGHAT, CDR2 FQNNGV, per germline. J was trimmed by 7 bases and V by 5 bases; bases with no gene match: 3. CDR3 region: CASSRRENTQYF. In nucleotides, the CDR3 is TGTGCCAGCAGCAGGCGGGAGAATACGCAGTATTTT.

The chain carries TRBV30 and TRBJ2-1; a possible D gene is TRBD2 (6 bases). The CDR3 length is 13 residues. The ends were cut back, 3 bases at V and 0 bases at J, with 6 bases in the middle. The germline V gene encodes CDR1 GTSNPN and CDR2 SVGIG (reference sequence). The CDR3 is CAWSGSSYNEQFF. CDR3 coding DNA: TGTGCCTGGAGCGGGAGCTCCTACAATGAGCAGTTCTTC.

The chain has TRBV19 and TRBJ2-7; D remains ambiguous. This CDR3 spans 11 amino acids. Germline CDR1 LNHDA, CDR2 SQIVND (reference sequence). The V and J ends lost 4 bases and 2 bases respectively, with 3 bases between them. DNA of the CDR3: TGTGCCAGTAGTAATACCTACGAGCAGTACTTC. Amino acids: CASSNTYEQYF. Variable domain in full (rest from reference TRBV19 and TRBJ2-7): DGGITQSPKYLFRKEGQNVTLSCEQNLNHDAMYWYRQDPGQGLRLIYYSQIVNDFQKGDIAEGYSVSREKKESFPLTVTSAQKNPTAFYLCASSNTYEQYFGPGTRLTVT.

In nucleotides, the CDR3 is TGTGCCAGCAGCCAAGAAGGCCTAGCGGAACCTCAAGAGACCCAGTACTTC. Protein sequence: CASSQEGLAEPQETQYF. This chain connects TRBV3-1 to TRBJ2-5; 7 nucleotides line up with TRBD2. V shed 0 bases and J 2 bases; nucleotides not matched to a gene: 9. The CDR3 contains 17 residues. Germline V gene sequence: CDR1 LGHDT, CDR2 YNNKEL (reference sequence).

The V and J genes are TRBV20-1 and TRBJ2-7; 9 bases fit TRBD1. CDR3 size: 16 residues. The trim removed 0 bases at V and 3 bases at J, leaving 9 bases unmatched. Germline lookup yields CDR1 DFQATT and CDR2 SNEGSKA (reference sequence). CDR3 bases: TGCAGTGCTAGAGACTATACCGGGACAGGGTACTACGAGCAGTACTTC. Translated, it gives CSARDYTGTGYYEQYF.

The chain is built from TRBV4-3 and TRBJ2-7; D might be TRBD2 (5 bases). With 0 bases removed from V and 3 bases from J, the gap between germline ends came to 15 bases. This CDR3 is 16 amino acids long. Germline V gives CDR1 LGHNA, CDR2 YSLEER. The CDR3 DNA is TGCGCCAGCAGCCAAGATAAGAGCGGAGGAGGCTACGAGCAGTACTTC. This sequence encodes CASSQDKSGGGYEQYF.

This chain joins TRBV4-1 and TRBJ2-1; 15 bases line up with TRBD2. The CDR3 is 18 residues long. Germline V lookup: CDR1 MGHRA, CDR2 YSYEKL. V lost 4 bases to trimming and J lost 5 bases; unmatched junction nucleotides: 9. DNA of the CDR3: TGCGCCAGCAGCCTTGCACCGGGACTAGCGGGAGGTAACAATGAGCAGTTCTTC. Translation: CASSLAPGLAGGNNEQFF.

This sequence joins TRBV27 and TRBJ2-7, with D perhaps matching TRBD2 (7 bases). V was cut by 2 bases and J by 1 base, with 18 bases left in between. This CDR3 region has 17 residues. Germline values: CDR1 MNHEY, CDR2 SMNVEV (reference sequence). For the CDR3, the DNA is TGTGCCAGCAGTTTACCGAGGGGGGCTAGCGGTTCCTACGAGCAGTACTTC. Translating it yields CASSLPRGASGSYEQYF.